The T cell receptor (beta chain) described here comes from a study of cytomegalovirus exposure and HLA in healthy donors (dated by TCRdb to the late 2010s). Study-wide context: An earlier analysis of around 600 of the donors reported approximately 290 Gb of sequence data and more than 90 million unique TCR beta sequences from 150 million to 200 million T cells. Roughly 300 gigabases of sequencing data and around 80 million unique TCR sequences made up an early release that covered nearly 650 HLA-typed donors. The genetic ancestry cluster associated with self-reported Caucasian donors included around four fifths of the approximately 430 genotyped donors. The study aimed to test whether signatures of past pathogen exposure could be identified by cataloging public T cell receptors. The study used immunosequencing to profile the T cell repertoires of some 600 subjects and linked those repertoires to cytomegalovirus serostatus. Along with the roughly 670-subject first cohort, a separate validation cohort of around 120 different subjects was used. To predict cytomegalovirus infection status, the study combined high-throughput TCR immunosequencing, statistical association of individual TCRs with disease status, and machine learning. To study patterns of TCR occurrence, a later analysis re-analyzed previously published TCR beta repertoires from several hundred donors and added high-resolution HLA genotyping. The later analysis used no new phenotypic data to find candidate immune exposures, relying instead on TCR beta sequences and their occurrence across donors. An earlier analysis of 500 to 750 of the donors applied high-throughput TCR beta sequencing to assess whether each TCR beta V gene segment acted as functional or pseudogenic. Donor age, sex, ethnicity and CMV serostatus were compiled alongside the repertoire data. A later genetic analysis used genome-wide SNP genotypes for about 65% of the roughly 670 donors, treating that subset as a discovery cohort. All discovery cohort repertoires had been generated on a single sequencing platform. Both class I and class II loci were covered by HLA typing, at four-digit resolution. Typing coverage differed by locus: A, B, C, DRB1 and DQB1 were typed in roughly 620-640 donors, DQA1 in 500 to 550, DPA1 in 600 to 610, and DPB1 in just under 490. Roughly five DR-DQ haplotypes were handled as single units for association and clustering, since linkage in the cohort was strong. Across roughly 420 genotyped donors of the cohort, an average of approximately 220,000 unique TCR beta nucleotide sequences per donor were sequenced, and approximately 19% of those sequences were non-productive. What the research found in general, with its limitations: A later analysis found that HLA-associated TCR beta chains were more clonally expanded and had lower generation probabilities than equally common non-associated chains. A later genetic analysis associated a missense DCLRE1C variant with V-gene and J-gene trimming of TCR beta chains, and an independent cohort replicated the association. In a later analysis, the rate of TCR association differed among HLA loci, with DRB1 alleles having the most associated TCRs and HLA-C alleles having the fewest. The authors suggested that the approach could potentially be extended to other disease states and immunological phenotypes. Specific HLA alleles were associated with 15,000 to 20,000 TCR beta sequences at a false discovery rate of 0.05 in a later analysis. Assigning TCR associations to individual alleles was difficult when HLA alleles, especially DR and DQ, strongly co-occurred. Correlated functional status among segregating V segments might be attributable to linkage disequilibrium, but an unknown experimental factor could not be ruled out. According to a later genetic analysis, donors in an Asian-associated ancestry cluster had fewer N-insertions in productive TCRs than the approximately 610-donor mean. Most TCR sequences were seen in very few donors, while some public TCRs were found in many individuals. The sequencing pipeline was judged likely to have produced a cluster of highly shared sequence variants as a technical artifact. Several of the top co-occurrence clusters appeared to be linked to parvovirus B19, influenza, CMV and Epstein-Barr virus, according to a later analysis. In an earlier analysis of approximately 590 of the donors, most TCR beta V segments were observed in productive rearrangements about 87% or about 30% of the time, broadly matching IMGT annotations. Presence/absence analyses assumed roughly uniform sequencing depth across donors, an assumption that may not hold. The classifier was reported to diagnose cytomegalovirus status with high specificity and sensitivity in both the original and validation cohorts. In vitro tests confirmed that a few of the cytomegalovirus-associated TCR beta chains recognize cytomegalovirus antigens. CMV serostatus was the only immune exposure information available for the cohort. A further reported finding was that TCR beta sequences accurately predicted the HLA-A and HLA-B alleles for most subjects in the first cohort. In the study, some 160 TCR beta chains were listed as associated with cytomegalovirus. Most CMV-associated TCR beta chains appeared to be HLA-restricted in a later analysis, and the HLA associations seemed to be driven largely by CMV exposure. Because HLA typing was unavailable for some donors at each locus, only the typed subset was used in association tests. The cohort was sequenced for TCR beta chains only, and without alpha or paired-chain data the features that could be detected were limited. Some IMGT-functional V segments, including TRBV6-2 and TRBV6-3, could not be told apart with the 87-base-pair reads, so those segments were excluded. The earlier analysis of 587 of the donors excluded some 15 rarely observed V segments, including chromosome 9 orphons, because counts were too low.

From V the trimming removes 8 bases and from J it removes 3 bases, while the gene matches leave 10 bases of the junction unaccounted for. Via the germline V gene, CDR1 is SNHLY and CDR2 FYNNEI. Taken from cysteine to phenylalanine, the CDR3 has 15 residues. Only the CDR3 part of the read is kept: 45 bases, read in frame from the first base. The library was made by the immunoSEQ multiplex PCR assay. A mixture of 60 forward primers for TCR Vbeta segments and 13 reverse primers for TCR Jbeta segments was used in the multiplex PCR. A multiplex PCR assay on genomic DNA amplified the CDR3 region of rearranged TCR beta genes. On the Illumina HiSeq System, the amplified TCR beta libraries were sequenced as 87-base-pair reads. The original methods were these. In a later analysis, 80 million or so unique TCR beta chains were counted across the 690 or so repertoires, and approximately 11 million of these chains were shared by at least two donors. Raw reads were error-corrected and collapsed into unique sequences by a nearest-neighbor algorithm in which closely related sequences were merged to remove PCR and sequencing errors. Alignment of CDR3 sequences to IMGT reference sequences was used to assign V, D and J gene segments. Each retained sequence needed at least a six-nucleotide match to both a V gene segment and a J gene segment. Rearrangements were classified as productive when the CDR3 lacked stop codons and remained in frame with V and J, and all other rearrangements were classified as non-productive. CDR3 was defined by IMGT convention, running from the second conserved V-encoded cysteine to the conserved J-encoded phenylalanine. Sequences without an unambiguous match to a single V gene segment were excluded from the earlier analysis of a few hundred of the donors. In an earlier analysis of a few hundred of the donors, V segments were called functional above 56.7% productive rearrangements and were called segregating when the between-donor standard deviation exceeded 5%. A statistical classification framework was built for diagnosing cytomegalovirus status from the catalog of TCR beta chain sequences. In a later analysis, TCR nucleotide sequences were compared against IMGT/GENE-DB human TR gene sequences so that V and J genes could be assigned. In a later analysis, CDR3 sequences and most-parsimonious VDJ recombination scenarios were assigned using the TCRdist pipeline. In a later analysis, every TCR beta chain was defined by the combination of its CDR3 amino acid sequence and its V-gene family, and reads without a unique V-gene family were dropped. In a later analysis, around 650 highly shared, low-generation-probability nucleotide sequences were removed to address suspected cross-contamination and a sequencing artifact. In a later analysis, a clonal expansion index for each public chain was calculated from normalized within-repertoire ranks of inferred template counts. Generation probabilities in a later analysis came from a VDJ recombination model fitted to out-of-frame rearrangements, and those results were checked against IGoR. Hypergeometric tests were used in a later analysis to score TCR-TCR, TCR-HLA and TCR-CMV co-occurrence, with a repertoire-size bias correction applied to the TCR pairs. A later analysis estimated false discovery rates by permuting HLA or CMV assignments 20 times. In a later analysis, co-occurring TCRs were grouped using DBSCAN, with TCRdist sequence similarity added in when clustering inside HLA-allele-positive subsets. For co-occurrence clustering, repertoires with fewer than 30,000 or more than 120,000 public chains were excluded, along with a handful of repertoires with anomalous nucleotide sharing. What TCRdb holds here is the immuneACCESS table cut down to in-frame rearrangements. Part of the clones is not present; checked against another copy, under half of the missing clones reflect an unresolved V gene, and the others are unexplained. V and J calls plus clone size are reproduced from that table; the DNA served to infer D and trimming. In this sample the table shows some 100,000 clones, around three quarters of which occur a single time. Jointly, the top ten make up 9.5% to 13% of the sample.

In total, 500 to 700 healthy bone marrow donors made up the cohort. All cohort members were sampled while nominally healthy, although unrecorded immune exposures were likely present. The donor tested CMV seropositive, placing the donor among the 289 seropositive members of the cohort. Every donor gave a peripheral blood sample, and the peripheral blood mononuclear cells from that sample were used for TCR beta sequencing. Genomic DNA extraction from the blood cell samples was performed with the Qiagen DNeasy Blood Extraction Kit. Comment on this clone: The antigen it recognizes is unknown. Base qualities are not provided; no much larger clone lies one nucleotide away.

This clonotype was sampled from a middle-aged man in good health and CMV-seropositive. This chain joins TRBV2 to TRBJ1-5, and TRBD1 aligns with 7 junction nucleotides. Sequenced: PBMCs. The DNA sequence is TGTGCCAGCTATCCAGGCAGGGGGGACAATCAGCCCCAGCATTTT. Translated, it gives CASYPGRGDNQPQHF.